Given below is one TCR beta chain in context. Antigen specificity is unknown. Primers included in the PCR were 60 Vbeta and 13 Jbeta primers. TCRdb's copy holds only in-frame clones and misses some; the assay was immunoSEQ multiplex PCR. The repertoire consists of 110,000 to 150,000 clones, with roughly 65% occurring once and the leading ten covering under 2%. The CDR3 spans 15 residues. Germline CDR1 and CDR2: SQVTM and ANQGSEA. With 4 bases removed from V and 0 bases from J, the gap between germline ends came to 12 bases. The source of the sample is a study of cytomegalovirus exposure and HLA in healthy donors. Study information: About 85 million unique TCR sequences came from HLA-typed donors in an early release.

Findings of the study overall: Later analysis found that TCR beta chains associated with HLA were more clonally expanded than other, equally common chains. Previous analysis showed most TCR beta V segments were productive about 87% or about 30% of the time.

Specimen: PBMCs. The chain employs TRBV29-1 and TRBJ2-2; TRBD2 might be the D (6 bases). This TCR came from a woman under 40 in good health and CMV-seronegative. Here the CDR3 reads CSVVGLLANTGELFF. In DNA form, the CDR3 reads TGCAGCGTTGTGGGACTCTTAGCGAACACCGGGGAGCTGTTTTTT.